This TCR beta chain came from a study of Ad26.COV2.S vaccination and SARS-CoV-2 variants. General study results and limits: The study found higher spike-specific TCR breadth in vaccine than placebo recipients.

The germline CDR1 and CDR2 sequences are KGHSH and LQKENI. CDR3 size: 17 residues. V lost 1 base and J lost 4, with 17 bases in between. The data were produced by immunoSEQ multiplex PCR, yet TCRdb's version contains in-frame clones alone and is incomplete. The profile shows around 450,000 clones, roughly 89% of them singletons. The treatment is: around 19 received Ad26.COV2.S at low or high dose, single or two shots; about five received placebo; per-sample allocation not given. On day 63 after the first injection, vaccine and placebo recipients gave samples. About this clone: Its antigen is not identified.

The sequence was collected from a person aged 18-65 years who received the Ad26.COV2.S COVID-19 vaccine or a placebo. The chain uses TRBV18 and TRBJ2-1; tentative D call: TRBD2 (7 bases). Sequences were derived from peripheral blood, sampled in a trial of Ad26.COV2.S vaccine versus placebo. Written as DNA, the CDR3 is TGTGCCAGCTCACCACGAAGGTCTGGGGGGGCTTACAATGAGCAGTTCTTC. Residues: CASSPRRSGGAYNEQFF.